The 15 T cell receptor beta chains in this list originate from one sample, sequenced in a study of T cells in tumors after PD-1 blockade. Sequencing used immunoSEQ multiplex PCR; TCRdb keeps in-frame clones, though not all of them. The sample holds approximately 47,000 clones, approximately 79% seen once. This material consisted of PBMCs, taken before anti-PD-1 therapy. These receptors all stem from a human donor with advanced basal cell or squamous cell carcinoma (not recorded which).

The rearrangement joins TRBV4-1 to TRBJ2-7; 10 nucleotides line up with TRBD2. CDR1 is MGHRA and CDR2 is YSYEKL in the germline V gene. The CDR3 extends over 15 amino acids. The J segment lost 2 bases and the V segment lost 4 bases, leaving 5 bases of the junction unmatched. The CDR3 loop is CASSRQAGGTYEQYF. CDR3 DNA sequence: TGCGCCAGCAGCCGACAAGCGGGAGGGACCTACGAGCAGTACTTC.

V is TRBV5-5 and J is TRBJ2-7; the match to TRBD2 covers 7 bases. Per germline, CDR1 SGHKS and CDR2 YYEKEE (reference sequence). The V segment lost 5 bases and the J segment 0 bases; nucleotides outside the gene matches: 8. CDR3 length equals 15 residues. This chain's CDR3 is CASRRWEGGSYEQYF. As DNA, the CDR3 is TGTGCCAGCAGGAGGTGGGAGGGTGGCTCCTACGAGCAGTACTTC.

This clone was recorded once. The chain employs TRBV5-1 and TRBJ2-7, with 9 nucleotides matching TRBD1. This CDR3 has 14 amino acids. The germline V gene has CDR1 SGHRS and CDR2 YFSETQ. The V and J ends lost 6 bases and 2 bases, in that order; junction bases with no gene match: 6. CDR3 bases: TGCGCCAGCAATGGACAGGGGTTCCCCTACGAGCAGTACTTC. Translation gives CASNGQGFPYEQYF.

V is TRBV6-5 and J is TRBJ2-7; D ambiguous. The ends were cut back, 0 bases at V and 2 bases at J, with 14 bases in the middle. CDR1 MNHEY and CDR2 SVGAGI come from the germline V gene. This CDR3 is 16 amino acids long. The CDR3, as DNA: TGTGCCAGCAGTTACTCGAAGGGCCACAGCACCTACGAGCAGTACTTC. Translation gives CASSYSKGHSTYEQYF.

The chain uses TRBV28 and TRBJ2-6; 8 nucleotides align to TRBD1. Trimming cost V 6 bases and J 2 bases; bases outside gene matches: 3. The CDR3 length is 15 residues. Germline V gene data show CDR1 as MDHEN and CDR2 as SYDVKM. CDR3 residues: CASRAQGAGANVLTF. DNA for the CDR3: TGTGCCAGCAGAGCACAGGGGGCTGGGGCCAACGTCCTGACTTTC.

The rearrangement joins TRBV19 to TRBJ1-6; TRBD1 agrees at 9 bases. The CDR3 consists of 14 residues. The junction had 5 bases not matched to a gene; V was cut back by 4 bases and J by 10 bases. The germline V gene has CDR1 LNHDA and CDR2 SQIVND (reference sequence). The CDR3, as DNA: TGTGCCAGTAGTAAACAGGGGGCTGGATCACCCCTCCACTTT. It yields the protein CASSKQGAGSPLHF.

Remarks on this clone: At the DNA level, this CDR3 is encoded by other sequences in the same sample as well. The chain combines TRBV5-1 with TRBJ2-5, with TRBD1 matching over 8 bases. Per germline, CDR1 SGHRS and CDR2 YFSETQ. The length of the CDR3 is 15 residues. Germline trimming cut 3 bases from V and 2 bases from J; bases unmatched to any gene: 6. For the CDR3, the DNA is TGCGCCAGCAGCTCGTTGGACAGGGAGCAAGAGACCCAGTACTTC. This codes for CASSSLDREQETQYF.

The chain employs TRBV24-1 and TRBJ2-5; 10 nucleotides match TRBD1. The length of the CDR3 is 16 residues. Germline V gives CDR1 KGHDR, CDR2 SFDVKD. J lost 5 bases, V lost 3 bases, and 8 bases had no gene match. CDR3 sequence (DNA): TGTGCCACCAGTGATCATCCGGGACAGGGGTCCGAGACCCAGTACTTC. Its protein is CATSDHPGQGSETQYF.

The chain combines TRBV7-6 with TRBJ2-1, with unresolved D. This CDR3 spans 12 amino acids. Between the trimmed V and J ends, which lost 5 bases and 7 bases, there was a span of 9 bases. Germline CDR1 reads SGHVS; CDR2 reads FNYEAQ. Here the CDR3 DNA reads TGTGCCAGCAGCCGTTATGAGAATGAGCAGTTCTTC. This encodes CASSRYENEQFF.

V usage is TRBV11-3 and J usage is TRBJ2-1; TRBD2 matches 10 bases. With 4 bases clipped from V and 8 bases from J, the junction kept 5 bases outside the gene matches. Germline V gene data show CDR1 as SGHNT and CDR2 as YENEEA. CDR3 length: 14 residues. Here the CDR3 reads CASSSSSGSDEQFF. The CDR3 nucleotides are TGTGCCAGCAGCTCCTCTAGCGGGAGCGATGAGCAGTTCTTC.

The V gene is TRBV19, the J gene TRBJ2-1, with D possibly TRBD2 on 7 matching bases. V lost 6 bases to trimming and J lost 7 bases, with 19 bases between them. The CDR3 runs to 15 residues. From germline, CDR1 is LNHDA and CDR2 SQIVND (reference sequence). CDR3 DNA sequence: TGTGCCAGTAGCATTAGGGGGGGGCGGCAAAATGAGCAGTTCTTC. It translates to CASSIRGGRQNEQFF. Combining the CDR3 with reference TRBV19 and TRBJ2-1 gives the whole variable domain DGGITQSPKYLFRKEGQNVTLSCEQNLNHDAMYWYRQDPGQGLRLIYYSQIVNDFQKGDIAEGYSVSREKKESFPLTVTSAQKNPTAFYLCASSIRGGRQNEQFFGPGTRLTVL.

This clone was observed a few times. The rearrangement uses TRBV10-2 and TRBJ1-5; no reliable D call. CDR3 length: 13 residues. Germline loops: CDR1 WSHSY, CDR2 SAAADI. Trimming took 6 bases from V and 4 from J, leaving 10 bases between them. This CDR3 is CASSVEGNQPQHF. The CDR3 bases are TGCGCCAGCAGCGTAGAAGGGAATCAGCCCCAGCATTTT.

The genes are TRBV19 and TRBJ1-3; D is ambiguous. Germline loops: CDR1 LNHDA, CDR2 SQIVND (reference sequence). V lost 0 bases and J lost 4, with 7 bases in between. This CDR3 comprises 14 residues. The CDR3 protein is CASSIDAAGNTIYF. DNA for the CDR3: TGTGCCAGTAGTATAGATGCGGCAGGAAACACCATATATTTT.

The J gene is TRBJ1-1, the V gene TRBV28; D not certain. CDR1 is MDHEN and CDR2 is SYDVKM in the germline V gene. This CDR3 contains 10 residues. Trimming left V 2 bases short and J 10 bases short, with 5 bases between. The CDR3 loop reads CASSLERAFF. CDR3 DNA sequence: TGTGCCAGCAGTTTAGAAAGAGCTTTCTTT.

The V and J genes are TRBV2 and TRBJ2-3, with 8 nucleotides matching TRBD2. The CDR3 sequence is 18 residues long. J gave up 2 bases and V 7 bases, and 17 bases lay outside the gene matches. The V gene's germline CDR1 is SNHLY and CDR2 FYNNEI. The CDR3 region is CASMQLGAAGENTDTQYF. CDR3 sequence (DNA): TGTGCCAGCATGCAACTCGGGGCAGCGGGGGAAAACACAGATACGCAGTATTTT.